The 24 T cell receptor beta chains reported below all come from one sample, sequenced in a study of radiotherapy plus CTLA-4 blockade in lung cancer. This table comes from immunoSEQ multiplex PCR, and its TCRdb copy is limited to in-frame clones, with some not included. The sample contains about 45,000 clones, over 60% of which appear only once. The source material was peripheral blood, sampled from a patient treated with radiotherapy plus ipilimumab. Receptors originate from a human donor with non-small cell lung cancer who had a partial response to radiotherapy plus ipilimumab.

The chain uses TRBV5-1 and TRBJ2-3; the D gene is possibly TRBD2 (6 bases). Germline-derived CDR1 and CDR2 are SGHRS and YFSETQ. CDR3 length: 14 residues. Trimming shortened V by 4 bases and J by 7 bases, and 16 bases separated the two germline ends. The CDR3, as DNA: TGCGCCAGCAGCGAGGGAGGAAAGGGAAATACGCAGTATTTT. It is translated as CASSEGGKGNTQYF.

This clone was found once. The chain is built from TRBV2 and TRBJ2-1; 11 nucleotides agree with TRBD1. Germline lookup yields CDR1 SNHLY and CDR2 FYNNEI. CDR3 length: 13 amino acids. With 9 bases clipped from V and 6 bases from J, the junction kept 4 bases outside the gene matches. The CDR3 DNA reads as TGTGCCAGGAGGGGACAGGGGGGCAATGAGCAGTTCTTC. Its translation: CARRGQGGNEQFF. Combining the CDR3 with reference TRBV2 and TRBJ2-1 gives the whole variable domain EPEVTQTPSHQVTQMGQEVILRCVPISNHLYFYWYRQILGQKVEFLVSFYNNEISEKSEIFDDQFSVERPDGSNFTLKIRSTKLEDSAMYFCARRGQGGNEQFFGPGTRLTVL.

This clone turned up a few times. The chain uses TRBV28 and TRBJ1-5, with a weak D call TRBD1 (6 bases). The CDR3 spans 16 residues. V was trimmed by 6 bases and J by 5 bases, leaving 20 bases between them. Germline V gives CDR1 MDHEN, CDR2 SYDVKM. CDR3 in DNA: TGTGCCAGCAGGTTGCAACAGGGTCGGGTCGATCAGCCCCAGCATTTT. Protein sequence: CASRLQQGRVDQPQHF.

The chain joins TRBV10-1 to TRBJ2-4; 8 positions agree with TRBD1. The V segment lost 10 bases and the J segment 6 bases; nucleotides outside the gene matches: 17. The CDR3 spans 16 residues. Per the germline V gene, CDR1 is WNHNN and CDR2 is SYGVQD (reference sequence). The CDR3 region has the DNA TGCGCCAACCCACATTCGCTCAGGGGGCGAGGAAACATTCAGTACTTC. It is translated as CANPHSLRGRGNIQYF.

The CDR3 is CASSDGLGGGPQPQHF. CDR3 DNA: TGTGCCAGCAGTGATGGTCTAGGGGGGGGGCCTCAGCCCCAGCATTTT. This sequence joins TRBV6-1 and TRBJ1-5; D might be TRBD1 (6 bases). Per germline, CDR1 MNHNS and CDR2 SASEGT. This CDR3 has 16 residues. Trimming removed 3 bases from V and 6 bases from J, with 18 bases in between.

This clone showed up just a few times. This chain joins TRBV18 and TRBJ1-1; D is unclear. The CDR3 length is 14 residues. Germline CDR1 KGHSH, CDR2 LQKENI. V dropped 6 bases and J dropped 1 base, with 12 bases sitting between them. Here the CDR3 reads CASSQTGWNTEAFF. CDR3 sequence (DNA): TGTGCCAGCTCGCAAACCGGGTGGAACACTGAAGCTTTCTTT.

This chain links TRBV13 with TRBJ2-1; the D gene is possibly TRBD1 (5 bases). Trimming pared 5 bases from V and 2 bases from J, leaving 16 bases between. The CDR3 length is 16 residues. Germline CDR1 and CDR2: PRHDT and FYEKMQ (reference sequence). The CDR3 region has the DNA TGTGCCAGCAGCCTCTCGGACATTTTCACCTACAATGAGCAGTTCTTC. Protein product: CASSLSDIFTYNEQFF.

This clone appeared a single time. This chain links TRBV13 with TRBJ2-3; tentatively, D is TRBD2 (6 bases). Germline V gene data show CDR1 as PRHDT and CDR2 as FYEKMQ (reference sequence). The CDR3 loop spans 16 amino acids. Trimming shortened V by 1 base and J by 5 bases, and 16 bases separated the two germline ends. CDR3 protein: CASSLEPRGMRDTQYF. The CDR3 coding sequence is TGTGCCAGCAGCTTAGAACCCCGGGGGATGCGAGATACGCAGTATTTT.

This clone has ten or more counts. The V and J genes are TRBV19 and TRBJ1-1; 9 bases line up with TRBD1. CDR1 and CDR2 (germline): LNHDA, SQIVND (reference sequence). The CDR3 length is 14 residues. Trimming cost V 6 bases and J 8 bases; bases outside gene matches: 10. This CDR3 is CASSRSTGGREAFF. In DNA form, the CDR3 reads TGTGCCAGTAGCCGATCAACAGGGGGCCGCGAAGCTTTCTTT. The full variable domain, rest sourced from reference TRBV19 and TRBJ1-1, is DGGITQSPKYLFRKEGQNVTLSCEQNLNHDAMYWYRQDPGQGLRLIYYSQIVNDFQKGDIAEGYSVSREKKESFPLTVTSAQKNPTAFYLCASSRSTGGREAFFGQGTRLTVV.

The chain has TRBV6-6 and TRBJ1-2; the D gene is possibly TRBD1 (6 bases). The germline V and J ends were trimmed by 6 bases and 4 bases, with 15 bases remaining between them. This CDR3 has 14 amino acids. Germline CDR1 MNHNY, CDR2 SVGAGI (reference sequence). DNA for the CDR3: TGTGCCAGCAGCTTTCGCACAGGGCTCTATGGCTACACCTTC. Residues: CASSFRTGLYGYTF.

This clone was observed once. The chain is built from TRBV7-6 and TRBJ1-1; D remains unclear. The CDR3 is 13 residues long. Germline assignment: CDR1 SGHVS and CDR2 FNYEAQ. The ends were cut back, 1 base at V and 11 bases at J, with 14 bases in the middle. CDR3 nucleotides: TGTGCCAGCAGCTTAGACCCCAGCGGTGGGGCTTTCTTT. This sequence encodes CASSLDPSGGAFF.

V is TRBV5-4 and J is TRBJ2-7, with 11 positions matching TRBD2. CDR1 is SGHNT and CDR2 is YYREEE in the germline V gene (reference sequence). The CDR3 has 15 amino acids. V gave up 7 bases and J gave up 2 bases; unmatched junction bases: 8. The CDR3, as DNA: TGTGCCAGCTCCTTAGGGACTAGCGGCACCTACGAGCAGTACTTC. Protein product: CASSLGTSGTYEQYF.

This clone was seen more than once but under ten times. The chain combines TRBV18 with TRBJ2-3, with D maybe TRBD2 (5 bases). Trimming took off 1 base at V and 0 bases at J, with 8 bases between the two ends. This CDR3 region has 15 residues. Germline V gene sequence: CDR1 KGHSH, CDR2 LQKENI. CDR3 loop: CASSPRAVSTDTQYF. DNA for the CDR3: TGTGCCAGCTCACCACGAGCGGTTAGCACAGATACGCAGTATTTT.

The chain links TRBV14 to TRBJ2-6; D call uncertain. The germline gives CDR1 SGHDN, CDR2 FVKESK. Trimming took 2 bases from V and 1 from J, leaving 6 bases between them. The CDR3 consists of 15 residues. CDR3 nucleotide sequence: TGTGCCAGCAGCCAAATGCGATCTGGGGCCAACGTCCTGACTTTC. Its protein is CASSQMRSGANVLTF. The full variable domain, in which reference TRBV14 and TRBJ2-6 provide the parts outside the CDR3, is EAGVTQFPSHSVIEKGQTVTLRCDPISGHDNLYWYRRVMGKEIKFLLHFVKESKQDESGMPNNRFLAERTGGTYSTLKVQPAELEDSGVYFCASSQMRSGANVLTFGAGSRLTVL.

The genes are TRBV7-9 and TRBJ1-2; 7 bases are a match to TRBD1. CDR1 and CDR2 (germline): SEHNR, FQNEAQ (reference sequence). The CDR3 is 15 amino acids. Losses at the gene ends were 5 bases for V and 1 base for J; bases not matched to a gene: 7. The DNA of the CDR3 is TGTGCCAGCAGCCCCCCCGGACAGGTTAACTATGGCTACACCTTC. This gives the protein CASSPPGQVNYGYTF.

The CDR3 DNA sequence: TGTGCCAGCAGCGCCGGGACAGGGGACGAGCAGTACTTC. Translation: CASSAGTGDEQYF. The chain uses TRBV9 and TRBJ2-7; TRBD1 matches 10 bases. The germline V gene encodes CDR1 SGDLS and CDR2 YYNGEE. Losses at the gene ends were 3 bases for V and 5 bases for J; bases not matched to a gene: 2. CDR3 length: 13 residues. Full variable domain (remainder filled in from reference TRBV9 and TRBJ2-7): DSGVTQTPKHLITATGQRVTLRCSPRSGDLSVYWYQQSLDQGLQFLIQYYNGEERAKGNILERFSAQQFPDLHSELNLSSLELGDSALYFCASSAGTGDEQYFGPGTRLTVT.

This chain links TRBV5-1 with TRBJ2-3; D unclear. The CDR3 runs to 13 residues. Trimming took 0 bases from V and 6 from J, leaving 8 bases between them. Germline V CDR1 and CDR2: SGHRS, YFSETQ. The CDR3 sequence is CASSLEASDTQYF. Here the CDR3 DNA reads TGCGCCAGCAGCTTGGAAGCGAGCGATACGCAGTATTTT.

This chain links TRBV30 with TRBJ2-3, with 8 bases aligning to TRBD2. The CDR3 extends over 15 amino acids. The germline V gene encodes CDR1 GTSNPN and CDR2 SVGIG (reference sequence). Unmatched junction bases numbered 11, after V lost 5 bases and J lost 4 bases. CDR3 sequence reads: CAWSRGSGMADTQYF. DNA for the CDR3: TGTGCCTGGTCCCGTGGTAGCGGGATGGCAGATACGCAGTATTTT.

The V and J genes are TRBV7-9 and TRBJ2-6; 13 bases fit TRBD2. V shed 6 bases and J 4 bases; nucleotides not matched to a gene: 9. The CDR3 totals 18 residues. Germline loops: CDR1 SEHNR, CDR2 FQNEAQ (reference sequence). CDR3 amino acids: CASSDGLAGVYGANVLTF. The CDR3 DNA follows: TGTGCCAGCAGTGACGGACTAGCGGGAGTCTACGGGGCCAACGTCCTGACTTTC.

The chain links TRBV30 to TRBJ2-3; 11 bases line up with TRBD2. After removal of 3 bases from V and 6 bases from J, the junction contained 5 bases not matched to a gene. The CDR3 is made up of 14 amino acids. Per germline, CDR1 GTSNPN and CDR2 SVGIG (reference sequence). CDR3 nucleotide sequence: TGTGCCTGGAGGACTAGCGGGGCTTTGGATACGCAGTATTTT. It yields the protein CAWRTSGALDTQYF.

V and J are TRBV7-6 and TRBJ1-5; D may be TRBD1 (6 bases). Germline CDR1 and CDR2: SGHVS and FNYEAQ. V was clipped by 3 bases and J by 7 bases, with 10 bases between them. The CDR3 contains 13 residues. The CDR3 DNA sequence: TGTGCCAGCAGCTTCACAGGGTGGCAGCCCCAGCATTTT. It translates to CASSFTGWQPQHF. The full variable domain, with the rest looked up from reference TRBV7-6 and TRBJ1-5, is GAGVSQSPRYKVTKRGQDVALRCDPISGHVSLYWYRQALGQGPEFLTYFNYEAQQDKSGLPNDRFSAERPEGSISTLTIQRTEQRDSAMYRCASSFTGWQPQHFGDGTRLSIL.

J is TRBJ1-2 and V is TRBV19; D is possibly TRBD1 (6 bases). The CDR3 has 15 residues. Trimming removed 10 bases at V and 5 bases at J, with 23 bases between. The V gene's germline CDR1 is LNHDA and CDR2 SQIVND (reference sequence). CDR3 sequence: CATERGDGGPYGYTF. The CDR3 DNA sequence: TGTGCCACGGAGAGAGGAGACGGGGGGCCGTATGGCTACACCTTC.

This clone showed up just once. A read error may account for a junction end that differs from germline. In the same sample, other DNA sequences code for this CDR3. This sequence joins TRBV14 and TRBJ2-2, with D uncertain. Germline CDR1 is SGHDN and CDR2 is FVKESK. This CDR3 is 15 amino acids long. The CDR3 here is CASSQVYGATGELFF. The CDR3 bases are TGTGCCAGCAGCCAAGTCTACGGAGCAACCGGAGAGCTGTTTTTT.

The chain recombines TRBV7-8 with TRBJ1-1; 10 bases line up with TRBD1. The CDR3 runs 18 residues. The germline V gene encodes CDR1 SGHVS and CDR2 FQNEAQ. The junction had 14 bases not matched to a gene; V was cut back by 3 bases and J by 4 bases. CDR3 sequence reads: CASSFYTGQGVSITEAFF. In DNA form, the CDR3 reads TGTGCCAGCAGCTTCTATACCGGACAGGGGGTCTCAATCACTGAAGCTTTCTTT.